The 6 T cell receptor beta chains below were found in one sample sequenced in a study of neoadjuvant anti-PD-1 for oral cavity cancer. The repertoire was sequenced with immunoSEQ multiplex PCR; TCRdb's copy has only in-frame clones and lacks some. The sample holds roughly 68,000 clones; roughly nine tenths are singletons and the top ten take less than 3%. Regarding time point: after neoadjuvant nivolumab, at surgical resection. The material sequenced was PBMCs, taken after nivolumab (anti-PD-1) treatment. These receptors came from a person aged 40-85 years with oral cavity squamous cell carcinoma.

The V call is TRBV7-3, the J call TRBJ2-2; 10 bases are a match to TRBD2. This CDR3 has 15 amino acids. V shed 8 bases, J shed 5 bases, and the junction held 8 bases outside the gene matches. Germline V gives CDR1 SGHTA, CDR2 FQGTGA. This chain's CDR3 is CASSRLAGDTGELFF. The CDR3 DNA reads TGTGCCAGCTCGAGGCTAGCGGGGGATACCGGGGAGCTGTTTTTT.

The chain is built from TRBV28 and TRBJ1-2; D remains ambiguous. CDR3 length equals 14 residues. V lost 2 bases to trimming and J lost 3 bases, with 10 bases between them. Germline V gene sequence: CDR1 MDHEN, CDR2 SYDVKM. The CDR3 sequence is CASSLPLGDYGYTF. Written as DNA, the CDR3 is TGTGCCAGCAGTTTACCTCTTGGGGACTATGGCTACACCTTC.

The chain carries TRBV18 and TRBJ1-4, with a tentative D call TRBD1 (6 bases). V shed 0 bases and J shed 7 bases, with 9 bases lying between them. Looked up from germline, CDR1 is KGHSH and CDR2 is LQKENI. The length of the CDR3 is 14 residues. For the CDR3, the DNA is TGTGCCAGCTCACCACCCGGGGGGCGTGAAAAACTGTTTTTT. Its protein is CASSPPGGREKLFF.

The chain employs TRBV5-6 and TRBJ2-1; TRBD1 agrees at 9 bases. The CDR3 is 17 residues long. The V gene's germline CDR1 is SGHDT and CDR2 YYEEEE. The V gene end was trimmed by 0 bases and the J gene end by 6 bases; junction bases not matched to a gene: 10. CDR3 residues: CASSLALGTGTGNEQFF. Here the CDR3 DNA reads TGTGCCAGCAGCTTGGCGCTGGGGACAGGGACGGGCAATGAGCAGTTCTTC.

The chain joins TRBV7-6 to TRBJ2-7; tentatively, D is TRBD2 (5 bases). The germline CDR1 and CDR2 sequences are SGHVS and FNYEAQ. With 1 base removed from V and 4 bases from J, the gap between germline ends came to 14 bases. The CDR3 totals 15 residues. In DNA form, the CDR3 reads TGTGCCAGCAGCTTAGAAGGCGGAGGAAATTACGAGCAGTACTTC. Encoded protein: CASSLEGGGNYEQYF. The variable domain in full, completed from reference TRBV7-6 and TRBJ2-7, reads GAGVSQSPRYKVTKRGQDVALRCDPISGHVSLYWYRQALGQGPEFLTYFNYEAQQDKSGLPNDRFSAERPEGSISTLTIQRTEQRDSAMYRCASSLEGGGNYEQYFGPGTRLTVT.

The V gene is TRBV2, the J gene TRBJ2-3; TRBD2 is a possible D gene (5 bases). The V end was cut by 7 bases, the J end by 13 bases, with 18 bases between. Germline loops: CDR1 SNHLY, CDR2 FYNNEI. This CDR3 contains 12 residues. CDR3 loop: CASTSFGERKYF. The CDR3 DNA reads TGTGCCAGCACCTCCTTTGGGGAGCGGAAGTATTTT.